The 18 T cell receptor beta chains presented below share a single source sample, sequenced in a study of blood T cell repertoires in COVID-19. Only in-frame clones appear in the TCRdb table, and some are missing; sequencing was by immunoSEQ multiplex PCR. The sample has 200,000 to 250,000 clones, over 80% seen once. Sequenced input: PBMCs or T cells enriched from blood (not recorded which). These receptors originate from a woman aged 25 to 39 who had been exposed to COVID-19.

The chain joins TRBV19 to TRBJ1-1; D is uncertain. Trimming pared 5 bases from V and 1 base from J, leaving 14 bases between. This CDR3 contains 15 residues. Germline CDR1 and CDR2: LNHDA and SQIVND (reference sequence). The CDR3 spells CASSYAGNPNTEAFF. CDR3 in DNA: TGTGCCAGTAGTTACGCGGGGAACCCGAACACTGAAGCTTTCTTT.

This chain links TRBV11-3 with TRBJ2-2, with unresolved D. The CDR3 spans 11 residues. CDR1 and CDR2 from the germline V gene are SGHNT and YENEEA. The V end lost 4 bases, the J end lost 8 bases, and 5 bases lay between the germline ends. CDR3 region: CASSYNGELFF. In DNA form, the CDR3 reads TGTGCCAGCAGCTACAATGGGGAGCTGTTTTTT.

The chain joins TRBV18 to TRBJ1-2; 7 positions match TRBD1. V lost 4 bases, J lost 7 bases, and 6 bases stayed unmatched. CDR3 length equals 13 residues. Germline-derived CDR1 and CDR2 are KGHSH and LQKENI. The CDR3 DNA is TGTGCCAGCTCACTAACAGGGGTTCGTGGCTACACCTTC. It is translated as CASSLTGVRGYTF.

V is TRBV19 and J is TRBJ2-1; 7 bases agree with TRBD2. CDR3 length: 16 amino acids. Per the germline V gene, CDR1 is LNHDA and CDR2 is SQIVND (reference sequence). J was trimmed by 6 bases and V by 5 bases; bases with no gene match: 13. The CDR3 region is CASSWTSLRWANEQFF. For the CDR3, the DNA is TGTGCCAGTAGTTGGACTAGTCTAAGATGGGCCAATGAGCAGTTCTTC.

The V and J genes are TRBV2 and TRBJ1-2, with D tentatively TRBD1 (5 bases). V shed 6 bases and J shed 7 bases, with 15 bases lying between them. Germline V gene data show CDR1 as SNHLY and CDR2 as FYNNEI. The CDR3 contains 13 residues. CDR3: CASSPPGQGGYTF. The CDR3 coding sequence is TGTGCCAGCAGCCCGCCTGGGCAGGGTGGCTACACCTTC.

V gene TRBV7-9 combines with J gene TRBJ2-3; 10 bases are a match to TRBD2. Germline assignment: CDR1 SEHNR and CDR2 FQNEAQ (reference sequence). The CDR3 sequence is 16 residues long. V lost 3 bases, J lost 2 bases, and 5 bases stayed unmatched. The CDR3 DNA reads TGTGCCAGCAGCTTCGAGACTAGCGGGTTCACAGATACGCAGTATTTT. It yields the protein CASSFETSGFTDTQYF.

The chain recombines TRBV7-5 with TRBJ2-7; the table's D call, TRBD2, has no DNA check behind it. TRBV7-5 is a listed pseudogene. The CDR3 is 15 residues long. The CDR3 bases are TGTGTCAGAAGCTTAGAGGGAGCGGGAGCCTACGAGCAGTACTTC. Translation gives CVRSLEGAGAYEQYF.

This chain links TRBV10-3 with TRBJ1-1, with TRBD1 matching 7 bases. V shed 1 base, J shed 10 bases, and the junction held 3 bases outside the gene matches. Germline CDR1 ENHRY, CDR2 SYGVKD. The CDR3 is made up of 12 amino acids. The CDR3 nucleotides read TGTGCCATCAGTGAGTGGGCAGGGGGAGCTTTCTTT. As protein: CAISEWAGGAFF.

The chain employs TRBV7-5 and TRBJ2-3; TRBD2, as called in the table, went unchecked against the DNA. TRBV7-5 is labeled a pseudogene. This CDR3 is 19 amino acids long. This CDR3 reads CARSLVGEAGERSTDTQYF. The CDR3 DNA reads TGTGCCAGAAGCTTAGTGGGGGAGGCGGGGGAGCGGAGCACAGATACGCAGTATTTT.

A single count supports this clone. This chain connects TRBV20-1 to TRBJ2-7; 12 bases agree with TRBD2. The CDR3 sequence is 15 residues long. In germline, CDR1 is DFQATT, CDR2 SNEGSKA (reference sequence). V lost 3 bases, J lost 4 bases, and 7 bases stayed unmatched. The CDR3 DNA is TGCAGTGCTAGTGTGACTAGCGGGAGAATGTACGAGCAGTACTTC. Translating it yields CSASVTSGRMYEQYF.

The chain joins TRBV19 to TRBJ1-2, with a weak D call TRBD1 (6 bases). V lost 5 bases and J lost 2, with 15 bases in between. There are 15 residues in the CDR3. CDR1 is LNHDA, CDR2 SQIVND, per germline (reference sequence). This CDR3 is CASSSRQELNYGYTF. CDR3 coding DNA: TGTGCCAGTAGTTCGCGACAGGAGTTAAACTATGGCTACACCTTC.

The count of this clone is one. V is TRBV7-9 and J is TRBJ2-1, with D perhaps matching TRBD1 (5 bases). Germline-derived CDR1 and CDR2 are SEHNR and FQNEAQ (reference sequence). Deletions cut 2 bases from V and 2 bases from J, with 10 bases between. The CDR3 runs to 15 residues. CDR3 amino acids: CASSLRGTAYNEQFF. In DNA form, the CDR3 reads TGTGCCAGCAGCTTAAGGGGTACGGCCTACAATGAGCAGTTCTTC.

The chain recombines TRBV15 with TRBJ2-7, with D possibly matching TRBD1 (6 bases). V was trimmed by 3 bases and J by 3 bases, leaving 12 bases between them. The V gene's germline CDR1 is LNHNV and CDR2 YYDKDF (reference sequence). This CDR3 has 14 amino acids. CDR3 nucleotides: TGTGCCACCAGCAGGAACAACAGGGTCTACGAGCAGTACTTC. Its translation: CATSRNNRVYEQYF.

This clone is a singleton in its sample. This rearrangement joins TRBV5-6 to TRBJ2-1; 7 bases are a match to TRBD2. Germline V CDR1 and CDR2: SGHDT, YYEEEE. CDR3 size: 16 residues. After removal of 2 bases from V and 2 bases from J, the junction contained 7 bases not matched to a gene. The CDR3 protein is CASSFLAGGTYNEQFF. CDR3 DNA: TGTGCCAGCAGCTTCTTAGCGGGTGGGACCTACAATGAGCAGTTCTTC.

This chain joins TRBV27 and TRBJ1-4; possibly TRBD1 for D (5 bases). Germline lookup yields CDR1 MNHEY and CDR2 SMNVEV (reference sequence). Trimming pared 3 bases from V and 3 bases from J, leaving 11 bases between. The CDR3 consists of 15 residues. CDR3 bases: TGTGCCAGCAGTTTGTCCCAGGGTTCTAATGAAAAACTGTTTTTT. It yields the protein CASSLSQGSNEKLFF.

This chain uses TRBV9 with TRBJ2-1; 11 nucleotides match TRBD2. CDR1 and CDR2 (germline): SGDLS, YYNGEE. The V segment lost 0 bases and the J segment 0 bases; nucleotides outside the gene matches: 2. The length of the CDR3 is 17 residues. For the CDR3, the DNA is TGTGCCAGCAGCGTAGGTCTAGCGGGAGGCTCCTACAATGAGCAGTTCTTC. Protein sequence: CASSVGLAGGSYNEQFF.

The rearrangement links TRBV19 to TRBJ1-5; 10 bases align to TRBD1. V shed 8 bases and J 4 bases; nucleotides not matched to a gene: 14. CDR1 is LNHDA, CDR2 SQIVND, per germline (reference sequence). The CDR3 contains 17 residues. The CDR3 spells CASRPRTGGNPNQPQHF. The CDR3 nucleotides read TGTGCCAGTCGTCCCCGGACAGGGGGGAATCCTAATCAGCCCCAGCATTTT.

The sample holds a few counts of this clone. The V call is TRBV6-6, the J call TRBJ1-2; D is possibly TRBD1 (5 bases). V was clipped by 5 bases and J by 2 bases, with 18 bases between them. In germline, CDR1 is MNHNY, CDR2 SVGAGI (reference sequence). The CDR3 runs 16 residues. The CDR3 here is CASSRQHELLNYGYTF. Written as DNA, the CDR3 is TGTGCCAGCAGTCGACAGCACGAATTACTAAACTATGGCTACACCTTC.